This TCR beta chain emerged from a study of early T cells in non-severe SARS-CoV-2 infection. Overall study context: Bulk RNA from unsorted whole blood was sequenced; chains were unpaired.

In this sample, this clonotype turned up a few times. Its target is not known. Study findings and constraints: VDJdb matching favored anti-spike CD8 responses, missing private and CD4 specificities.

The library protocol tagged individual cDNA molecules with unique molecular identifiers. TCRdb processed the 5' RACE reads anew with MiXCR; each CDR3 protein has one entry. The data hold over 20,000 distinct CDR3 sequences, with around 5.8% observed a single time. The specimen sequenced was whole blood. The TCR originated in an adult who was a healthcare worker with PCR-confirmed SARS-CoV-2 infection or an uninfected control (not recorded which).

The CDR3 DNA reads as TGTGCCAGCAGTCCCCGGACAGGGGGGTATGGCTACACCTTC. Encoded protein: CASSPRTGGYGYTF. The chain joins TRBV6-6 to TRBJ1-2, with TRBD1 matching 10 bases. Looked up from germline, CDR1 is MNHNY and CDR2 is SVGAGI (reference sequence). The CDR3 runs 14 residues. With 5 bases clipped from V and 5 bases from J, the junction kept 5 bases outside the gene matches.